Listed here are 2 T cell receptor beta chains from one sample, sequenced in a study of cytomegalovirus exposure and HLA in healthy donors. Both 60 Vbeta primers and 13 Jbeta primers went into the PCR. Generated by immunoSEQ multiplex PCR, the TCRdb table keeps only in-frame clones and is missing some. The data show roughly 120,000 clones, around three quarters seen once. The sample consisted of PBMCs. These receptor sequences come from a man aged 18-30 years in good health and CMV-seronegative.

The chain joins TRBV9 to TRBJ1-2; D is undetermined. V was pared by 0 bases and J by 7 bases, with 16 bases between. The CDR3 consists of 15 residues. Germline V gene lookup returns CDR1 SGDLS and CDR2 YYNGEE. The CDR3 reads CASSVVEGFTGGYTF. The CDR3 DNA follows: TGTGCCAGCAGCGTAGTCGAGGGCTTTACGGGTGGCTACACCTTC.

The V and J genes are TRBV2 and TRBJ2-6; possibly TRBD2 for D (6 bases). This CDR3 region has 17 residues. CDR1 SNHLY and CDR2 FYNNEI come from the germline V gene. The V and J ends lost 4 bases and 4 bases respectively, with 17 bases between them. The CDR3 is CASSVAGSPGGANVLTF. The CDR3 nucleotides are TGTGCCAGCAGTGTGGCGGGGTCCCCGGGGGGGGCCAACGTCCTGACTTTC.